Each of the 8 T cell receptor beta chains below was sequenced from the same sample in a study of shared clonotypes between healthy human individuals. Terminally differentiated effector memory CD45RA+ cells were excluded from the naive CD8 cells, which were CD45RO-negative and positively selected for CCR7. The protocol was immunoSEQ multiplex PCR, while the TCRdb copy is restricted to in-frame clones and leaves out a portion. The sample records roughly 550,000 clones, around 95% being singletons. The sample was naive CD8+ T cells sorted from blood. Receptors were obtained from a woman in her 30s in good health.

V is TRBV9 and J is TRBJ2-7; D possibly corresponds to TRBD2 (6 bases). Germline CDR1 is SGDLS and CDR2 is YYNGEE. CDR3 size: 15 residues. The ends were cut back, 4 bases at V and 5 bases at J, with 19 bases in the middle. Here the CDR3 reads CASSPSGGVYHEQYF. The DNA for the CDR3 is TGTGCCAGCAGCCCTTCCGGGGGAGTCTATCACGAGCAGTACTTC.

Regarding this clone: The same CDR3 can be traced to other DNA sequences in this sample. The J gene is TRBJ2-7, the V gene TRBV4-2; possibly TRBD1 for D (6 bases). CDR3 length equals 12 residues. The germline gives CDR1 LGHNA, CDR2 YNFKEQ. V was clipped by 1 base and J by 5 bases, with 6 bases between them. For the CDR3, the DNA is TGTGCCAGCAGCCAAGCAGGGGACGAGCAGTACTTC. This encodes CASSQAGDEQYF.

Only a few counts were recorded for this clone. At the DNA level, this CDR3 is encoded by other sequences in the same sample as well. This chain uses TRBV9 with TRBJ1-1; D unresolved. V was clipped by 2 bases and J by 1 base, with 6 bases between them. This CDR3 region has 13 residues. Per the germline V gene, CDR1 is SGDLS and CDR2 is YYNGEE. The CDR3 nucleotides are TGTGCCAGCAGCGTGGCGGGGAACACTGAAGCTTTCTTT. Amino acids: CASSVAGNTEAFF.

CDR3 sequence reads: CASSPRGAQETQYF. DNA for the CDR3: TGTGCCAGCAGCCCCCGGGGTGCCCAAGAGACCCAGTACTTC. The rearrangement joins TRBV5-8 to TRBJ2-5, with D perhaps TRBD2 (5 bases). The germline V and J ends were trimmed by 4 bases and 1 base, with 11 bases remaining between them. Germline V gene data show CDR1 as SGHTS and CDR2 as YDEGEE. This CDR3 has 14 amino acids. Based on the CDR3 plus reference TRBV5-8 and TRBJ2-5, the full variable domain is EAGVTQSPTHLIKTRGQQATLRCSPISGHTSVYWYQQALGLGLQFLLWYDEGEERNRGNFPPRFSGRQFPNYSSELNVNALELEDSALYLCASSPRGAQETQYFGPGTRLLVL.

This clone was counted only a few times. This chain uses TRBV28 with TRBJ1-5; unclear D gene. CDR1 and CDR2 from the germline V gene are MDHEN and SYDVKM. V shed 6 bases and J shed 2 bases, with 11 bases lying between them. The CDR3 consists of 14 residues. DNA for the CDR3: TGTGCCAGCAGCCACAATTTTGGCAATCAGCCCCAGCATTTT. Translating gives CASSHNFGNQPQHF.

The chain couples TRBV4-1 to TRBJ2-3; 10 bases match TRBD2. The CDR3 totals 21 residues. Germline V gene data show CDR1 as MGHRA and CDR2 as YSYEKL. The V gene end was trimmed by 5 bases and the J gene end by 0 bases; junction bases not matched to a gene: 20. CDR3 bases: TGCGCCAGCAGCTCGCAGCCGGGCTCGGGACTAGCGATAAGTAGCACAGATACGCAGTATTTT. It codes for CASSSQPGSGLAISSTDTQYF.

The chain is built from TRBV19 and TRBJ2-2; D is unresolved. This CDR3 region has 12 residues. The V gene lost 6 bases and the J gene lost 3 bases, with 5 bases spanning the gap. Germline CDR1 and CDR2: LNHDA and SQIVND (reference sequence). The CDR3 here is CASRDYTGELFF. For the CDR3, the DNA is TGTGCCAGTAGAGATTACACCGGGGAGCTGTTTTTT.

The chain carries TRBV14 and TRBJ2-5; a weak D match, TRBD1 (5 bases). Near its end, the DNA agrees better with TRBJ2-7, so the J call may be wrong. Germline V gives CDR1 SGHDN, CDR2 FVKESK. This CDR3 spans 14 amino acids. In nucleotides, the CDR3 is TGTGCCAGCAGCCAAGAGGACACGATCTACGAGCAGTACTTC. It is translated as CASSQEDTIYEQYF.